These 29 T cell receptor beta chains were all obtained from the same sample, sequenced in a study of blood T cell repertoires in COVID-19. TCRdb's table, derived via immunoSEQ multiplex PCR, lists solely in-frame clones and lacks some. The table shows about 160,000 clones, with around 87% occurring only once. Material: peripheral blood. These receptors came from a man older than 75 with acute or convalescent COVID-19.

The CDR3 reads CASMAGDYTDTQYF. CDR3 nucleotide sequence: TGTGCCAGTATGGCGGGGGACTACACAGATACGCAGTATTTT. This chain links TRBV19 with TRBJ2-3, with 7 bases aligning to TRBD2. Looked up from germline, CDR1 is LNHDA and CDR2 is SQIVND (reference sequence). CDR3 length: 14 amino acids. V lost 7 bases to trimming and J lost 2 bases; unmatched junction nucleotides: 6.

This chain connects TRBV11-2 to TRBJ1-1; D unclear. CDR3 length equals 15 residues. V shed 1 base and J shed 4 bases, with 13 bases lying between them. Germline-derived CDR1 and CDR2 are SGHAT and FQNNGV. CDR3 residues: CASSLVGSIGTEAFF. CDR3 nucleotides: TGTGCCAGCAGCTTAGTAGGGAGCATCGGCACTGAAGCTTTCTTT.

CDR3 residues: CASSTNGGYEQFF. In DNA, the CDR3 is TGTGCCAGTAGTACCAACGGCGGGTATGAGCAGTTCTTC. This chain connects TRBV19 to TRBJ2-1, with a weak D call TRBD2 (5 bases). Germline V gives CDR1 LNHDA, CDR2 SQIVND (reference sequence). V was cut by 4 bases and J by 8 bases, with 12 bases left in between. The CDR3 totals 13 residues.

The genes are TRBV3-1 (or the pseudogene TRBV3-2) and TRBJ1-2; 8 nucleotides align to TRBD1. The CDR3 contains 15 residues. The V segment lost 3 bases and the J segment 11 bases; nucleotides outside the gene matches: 14. CDR1 and CDR2 from the germline V gene are LGHDT and YNNKEL (reference sequence). The CDR3 here is CASSQTIGPGGGYTF. Here the CDR3 DNA reads TGTGCCAGCAGCCAGACAATAGGGCCAGGGGGCGGTTACACCTTC.

The chain has TRBV3-1 (or the pseudogene TRBV3-2) and TRBJ1-2; 7 bases align to TRBD1. The CDR3 has 16 residues. V gave up 4 bases and J gave up 5 bases; unmatched junction bases: 13. Germline V gene lookup returns CDR1 LGHDT and CDR2 YNNKEL (reference sequence). The CDR3 region is CASSPSWVQGLYGYTF. In DNA, the CDR3 is TGTGCCAGCAGCCCCTCTTGGGTACAGGGGCTGTATGGCTACACCTTC.

The chain joins TRBV5-4 to TRBJ2-2; D not resolved. Germline CDR1 SGHNT, CDR2 YYREEE (reference sequence). The CDR3 extends over 14 amino acids. V lost 2 bases to trimming and J lost 3 bases, with 8 bases between them. CDR3 sequence: CASSFSPYTGELFF. In DNA form, the CDR3 reads TGTGCCAGCAGCTTCAGTCCCTACACCGGGGAGCTGTTTTTT.

The rearrangement links TRBV11-1 to TRBJ2-1; 7 nucleotides match TRBD2. Germline values: CDR1 SGHAT, CDR2 FQDESV (reference sequence). The V and J ends lost 6 bases and 7 bases, in that order; junction bases with no gene match: 3. CDR3 size: 12 residues. The DNA of the CDR3 is TGTGCCAGCAGGCACGGGGGGAATGAGCAGTTCTTC. Its protein product is CASRHGGNEQFF.

This clone has more than one count but fewer than ten. The chain recombines TRBV14 with TRBJ2-1, with 11 bases aligning to TRBD2. Germline CDR1 and CDR2: SGHDN and FVKESK. Losses at the gene ends were 7 bases for V and 10 bases for J; bases not matched to a gene: 6. The length of the CDR3 is 13 residues. The CDR3 DNA reads as TGTGCCAGCACCTTAGCGGGAGGGCGAGAGCAGTTCTTC. Translated, it gives CASTLAGGREQFF.

This clone was seen once. The rearrangement links TRBV19 to TRBJ2-1; 8 bases match TRBD1. CDR1 is LNHDA and CDR2 is SQIVND in the germline V gene (reference sequence). After removal of 7 bases from V and 0 bases from J, the junction contained 8 bases not matched to a gene. CDR3 length: 16 amino acids. CDR3 coding DNA: TGTGCCAGTACCCCGACAGGGGCCAGCTCCTACAATGAGCAGTTCTTC. This translates into CASTPTGASSYNEQFF.

The chain links TRBV5-1 to TRBJ2-4, with D perhaps matching TRBD1 (7 bases). There are 16 residues in the CDR3. The V gene's germline CDR1 is SGHRS and CDR2 YFSETQ. Deletions cut 3 bases from V and 6 bases from J, with 19 bases between. CDR3 bases: TGCGCCAGCAGCTCCCTAGGGGGCCGGAGGGGAAACATTCAGTACTTC. It translates to CASSSLGGRRGNIQYF.

Only a few counts were recorded for this clone. V usage is TRBV24-1 and J usage is TRBJ2-7; D possibly corresponds to TRBD1 (6 bases). From germline, CDR1 is KGHDR and CDR2 SFDVKD. V was cut by 10 bases and J by 2 bases, with 14 bases left in between. The CDR3 extends over 13 amino acids. The CDR3 region is CATGPQGTYEQYF. The CDR3 bases are TGTGCCACTGGACCCCAGGGGACCTACGAGCAGTACTTC.

The CDR3 DNA sequence: TGTGCCAGCAGCCCCGGGACTAGCGGGAGCGCTGATGAGCAGTTCTTC. It encodes CASSPGTSGSADEQFF. The chain joins TRBV4-2 to TRBJ2-1; 14 positions match TRBD2. Germline V gene data show CDR1 as LGHNA and CDR2 as YNFKEQ. This CDR3 has 16 residues. Trimming at V came to 4 bases and at J to 8 bases, leaving 7 bases not matched to a gene.

This chain joins TRBV3-1 (or the pseudogene TRBV3-2) and TRBJ2-1, with 7 nucleotides matching TRBD2. Germline loops: CDR1 LGHDT, CDR2 YNNKEL (reference sequence). There are 15 residues in the CDR3. The V gene end was trimmed by 0 bases and the J gene end by 4 bases; junction bases not matched to a gene: 3. As DNA, the CDR3 is TGTGCCAGCAGCCAAGATAGCGGGCGTTACAATGAGCAGTTCTTC. It is translated as CASSQDSGRYNEQFF.

V gene TRBV6-6 combines with J gene TRBJ2-7, with 9 bases identical to TRBD1. Looked up from germline, CDR1 is MNHNY and CDR2 is SVGAGI (reference sequence). The CDR3 extends over 13 amino acids. Germline trimming cut 4 bases from V and 7 bases from J; bases unmatched to any gene: 5. The CDR3 region is CASSSGTGREQYF. The DNA of the CDR3 is TGTGCCAGCAGTTCGGGGACAGGGCGAGAGCAGTACTTC.

The genes are TRBV18 and TRBJ1-2; 11 bases agree with TRBD1. The length of the CDR3 is 15 residues. CDR1 and CDR2 (germline): KGHSH, LQKENI. Losses at the gene ends were 3 bases for V and 4 bases for J; bases not matched to a gene: 4. CDR3 in amino acids: CASSPGTGGLYGYTF. CDR3 coding DNA: TGTGCCAGCTCACCCGGGACAGGGGGTCTCTATGGCTACACCTTC.

V and J are TRBV28 and TRBJ1-2; D not certain. Germline V gene data show CDR1 as MDHEN and CDR2 as SYDVKM. Between the trimmed V and J ends, which lost 8 bases and 8 bases, there was a span of 12 bases. This CDR3 has 11 amino acids. In DNA, the CDR3 is TGTGCCAGCGGCCCTAGTTGGGGCTACACCTTC. Amino acid sequence: CASGPSWGYTF.

The rearrangement joins TRBV28 to TRBJ2-7; 7 bases are shared with TRBD2. J was trimmed by 12 bases and V by 4 bases; bases with no gene match: 9. Germline V gene data show CDR1 as MDHEN and CDR2 as SYDVKM. CDR3 length equals 12 residues. This CDR3 is CASSSLQGGWYF. The CDR3 region has the DNA TGTGCCAGCAGTTCCCTGCAGGGAGGGTGGTACTTC.

This chain joins TRBV6-2 or TRBV6-3 and TRBJ2-7, with a possible D match to TRBD1 (6 bases). In germline, CDR1 is MNHEY, CDR2 SVGEGT. V shed 0 bases and J shed 0 bases, with 12 bases lying between them. This CDR3 has 16 amino acids. The CDR3, as DNA: TGTGCCAGCAGTTACTCGAGGGACACCCTCTCCTACGAGCAGTACTTC. Translated: CASSYSRDTLSYEQYF.

This chain connects TRBV7-9 to TRBJ1-6, with TRBD1 matching 7 bases. Germline V gene data show CDR1 as SEHNR and CDR2 as FQNEAQ (reference sequence). With 0 bases clipped from V and 2 bases from J, the junction kept 10 bases outside the gene matches. This CDR3 is 19 amino acids long. The CDR3 DNA sequence: TGTGCCAGCAGCTTAGCGTACCAAACAGGGGCCGCCTATAATTCACCCCTCCACTTT. Amino acid sequence: CASSLAYQTGAAYNSPLHF.

Regarding this clone: Mismatch with germline at one junction end may stem from a read error. The V and J genes are TRBV18 and TRBJ2-1; 9 positions match TRBD1. Germline CDR1 is KGHSH and CDR2 is LQKENI. The CDR3 sequence is 16 residues long. The CDR3 loop reads CASSPQGALGSNEQFF. The DNA for the CDR3 is TGTGCCAGCTCCCCACAGGGGGCTTTGGGGAGTAATGAGCAGTTCTTC.

The count of this clone is one. The gene calls are TRBV5-1 and TRBJ1-1; TRBD1 agrees at 7 bases. CDR3 length: 15 amino acids. The J segment lost 4 bases and the V segment lost 2 bases, leaving 8 bases of the junction unmatched. The V gene's germline CDR1 is SGHRS and CDR2 YFSETQ. Written as DNA, the CDR3 is TGCGCCAGCAGCTTAGAAGGGGGCGAGACCACTGAAGCTTTCTTT. Translation gives CASSLEGGETTEAFF.

The rearrangement uses TRBV28 and TRBJ2-5; 11 bases are shared with TRBD1. The CDR3 loop spans 15 amino acids. The V gene's germline CDR1 is MDHEN and CDR2 SYDVKM. V gave up 5 bases and J gave up 5 bases; unmatched junction bases: 7. CDR3 protein: CASSPGTGGWETQYF. In nucleotides, the CDR3 is TGTGCCAGCAGTCCGGGGACAGGGGGTTGGGAGACCCAGTACTTC.

The V gene is TRBV29-1, the J gene TRBJ2-1; 8 bases map to TRBD2. V trimming: 5 bases; J trimming: 5 bases; junction bases outside the gene matches: 17. The CDR3 length is 17 residues. Per the germline V gene, CDR1 is SQVTM and CDR2 is ANQGSEA. The CDR3, as DNA: TGCAGCGTTCGTGACCGACTGATTAGCGGGATCAACAATGAGCAGTTCTTC. It is translated as CSVRDRLISGINNEQFF.

V gene TRBV3-1 (or the pseudogene TRBV3-2) combines with J gene TRBJ1-2, with TRBD1 identical over 10 bases. The V segment lost 6 bases and the J segment 8 bases; nucleotides outside the gene matches: 9. CDR3 length: 14 amino acids. Germline V gene data show CDR1 as LGHDT and CDR2 as YNNKEL (reference sequence). DNA for the CDR3: TGTGCCAGCAGTTTAATGGGACAGGGGATGGGCTACACCTTC. The encoded protein is CASSLMGQGMGYTF.

The chain carries TRBV7-6 and TRBJ2-7, with 9 positions matching TRBD1. The germline V gene has CDR1 SGHVS and CDR2 FNYEAQ. J was trimmed by 2 bases and V by 4 bases; bases with no gene match: 6. This CDR3 comprises 15 residues. CDR3 sequence: CASSSGQGRAYEQYF. CDR3 nucleotide sequence: TGTGCCAGCAGCTCTGGACAGGGGAGGGCCTACGAGCAGTACTTC.

This clone was counted only a few times. The chain uses TRBV3-1 (or the pseudogene TRBV3-2) and TRBJ1-3; D possibly corresponds to TRBD1 (6 bases). Germline V gene lookup returns CDR1 LGHDT and CDR2 YNNKEL (reference sequence). The V end lost 2 bases, the J end lost 5 bases, and 10 bases lay between the germline ends. The CDR3 sequence is 14 residues long. The CDR3 loop is CASSQQTGRNTIYF. The CDR3 nucleotides are TGTGCCAGCAGCCAACAGACAGGAAGAAACACCATATATTTT.

The V gene is TRBV30, the J gene TRBJ1-2, with no clear D. This CDR3 has 15 residues. Trimming cost V 0 bases and J 5 bases, with 16 bases left between them. Germline CDR1 GTSNPN, CDR2 SVGIG (reference sequence). The CDR3 is CAWSVTGYRAYGYTF. Here the CDR3 DNA reads TGTGCCTGGAGTGTAACGGGGTATCGTGCGTATGGCTACACCTTC.

This rearrangement joins TRBV7-9 to TRBJ1-4, with 7 bases aligning to TRBD1. Germline CDR1 reads SEHNR; CDR2 reads FQNEAQ (reference sequence). CDR3 length: 16 amino acids. The V segment lost 5 bases and the J segment 3 bases; nucleotides outside the gene matches: 9. The CDR3 is CASSGPTGLPNEKLFF. The CDR3, as DNA: TGTGCCAGCAGCGGACCGACAGGGCTGCCTAATGAAAAACTGTTTTTT.

This clone was seen only a few times. This chain connects TRBV4-1 to TRBJ2-7; TRBD2 agrees at 7 bases. Looked up from germline, CDR1 is MGHRA and CDR2 is YSYEKL. CDR3 length equals 17 residues. V dropped 3 bases and J dropped 2; count of bases not matched to a gene: 13. CDR3 loop: CASSQPKAAGETYEQYF. CDR3 sequence (DNA): TGCGCCAGCAGCCAGCCCAAGGCGGCGGGAGAGACCTACGAGCAGTACTTC.